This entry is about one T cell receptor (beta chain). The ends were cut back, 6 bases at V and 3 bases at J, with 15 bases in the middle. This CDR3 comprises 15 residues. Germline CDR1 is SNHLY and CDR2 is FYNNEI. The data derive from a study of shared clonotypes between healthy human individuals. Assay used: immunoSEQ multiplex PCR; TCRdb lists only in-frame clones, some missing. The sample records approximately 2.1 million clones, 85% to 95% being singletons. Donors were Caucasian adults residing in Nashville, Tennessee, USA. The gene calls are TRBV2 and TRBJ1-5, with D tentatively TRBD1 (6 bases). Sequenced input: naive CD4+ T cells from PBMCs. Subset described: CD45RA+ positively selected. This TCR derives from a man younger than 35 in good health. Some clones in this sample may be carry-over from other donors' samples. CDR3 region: CASRLPDRYNQPQHF. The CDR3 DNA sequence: TGTGCCAGCAGACTACCTGACAGGTACAATCAGCCCCAGCATTTT.